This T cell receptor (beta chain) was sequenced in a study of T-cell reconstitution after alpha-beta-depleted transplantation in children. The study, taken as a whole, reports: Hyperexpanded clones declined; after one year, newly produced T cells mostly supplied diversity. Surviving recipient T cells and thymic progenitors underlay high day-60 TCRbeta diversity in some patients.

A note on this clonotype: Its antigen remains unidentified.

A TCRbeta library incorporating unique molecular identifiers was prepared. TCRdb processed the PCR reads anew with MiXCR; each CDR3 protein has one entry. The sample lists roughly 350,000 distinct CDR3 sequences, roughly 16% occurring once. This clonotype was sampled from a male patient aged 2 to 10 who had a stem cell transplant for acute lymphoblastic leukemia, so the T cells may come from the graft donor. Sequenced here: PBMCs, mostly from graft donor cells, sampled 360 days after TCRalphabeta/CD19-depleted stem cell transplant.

Written as DNA, the CDR3 is TGTGCCAGCAGCTTACTGCGCGGGGAAAAACTGTTTTTT. Its protein is CASSLLRGEKLFF. The chain joins TRBV7-2 to TRBJ1-4; D unclear. The CDR3 contains 13 residues. Germline assignment: CDR1 SGHTA and CDR2 FQGNSA. V lost 2 bases and J lost 8, with 9 bases in between.